The 11 T cell receptor beta chains presented below share a single source sample, sequenced in a study of cytomegalovirus exposure and HLA in healthy donors. Primers included in the PCR were 60 Vbeta and 13 Jbeta primers. The data were produced by immunoSEQ multiplex PCR, yet TCRdb's version contains in-frame clones alone and is incomplete. The data show 160,000 or so clones, about four fifths seen once. The sample taken for sequencing was PBMCs. The receptors come from a woman between 18 and 29 years old in good health and CMV-seropositive.

The genes are TRBV6-1 and TRBJ2-7; 8 bases align to TRBD1. This CDR3 comprises 15 residues. J was trimmed by 1 base and V by 3 bases; bases with no gene match: 5. Germline V gene lookup returns CDR1 MNHNS and CDR2 SASEGT. The CDR3 DNA reads as TGTGCCAGCAGTGACCCGGGACAGGCGTCCTACGAGCAGTACTTC. Amino acids: CASSDPGQASYEQYF.

This chain connects TRBV7-3 to TRBJ1-1; TRBD1 matches at 11 bases. CDR3 length: 15 residues. The ends lost 5 bases at V and 6 bases at J; junction bases unmatched: 8. CDR1 is SGHTA, CDR2 FQGTGA, per germline. The CDR3 spells CASSPYPGQGAEAFF. In DNA form, the CDR3 reads TGTGCCAGCAGCCCCTACCCGGGACAGGGGGCTGAAGCTTTCTTT.

This chain uses TRBV6-6 with TRBJ2-3; tentative D call: TRBD2 (5 bases). Trimming cost V 4 bases and J 2 bases, with 10 bases left between them. CDR1 MNHNY and CDR2 SVGAGI come from the germline V gene (reference sequence). This CDR3 comprises 14 residues. Written as DNA, the CDR3 is TGTGCCAGCAGTTTACGACTAATCACAGATACGCAGTATTTT. Translation gives CASSLRLITDTQYF.

This clone occurred a few times. The chain couples TRBV7-2 to TRBJ2-5, with 8 bases fitting TRBD2. In germline, CDR1 is SGHTA, CDR2 FQGNSA. The V and J ends lost 5 bases and 2 bases, in that order; junction bases with no gene match: 7. CDR3 length equals 15 residues. The CDR3 loop reads CASSPRGGAQETQYF. DNA of the CDR3: TGTGCCAGCAGCCCCCGGGGGGGGGCTCAAGAGACCCAGTACTTC.

The rearrangement uses TRBV7-9 and TRBJ2-3; TRBD2 matches 10 bases. This CDR3 has 15 residues. V gave up 5 bases and J gave up 2 bases; unmatched junction bases: 4. In germline, CDR1 is SEHNR, CDR2 FQNEAQ (reference sequence). The CDR3 DNA follows: TGTGCCAGCAGCCCCAGCGGGGGGGCCACAGATACGCAGTATTTT. This translates into CASSPSGGATDTQYF.

V and J are TRBV6-5 and TRBJ2-7, with 8 bases that match TRBD2. With 0 bases clipped from V and 4 bases from J, the junction kept 5 bases outside the gene matches. Per germline, CDR1 MNHEY and CDR2 SVGAGI. The CDR3 runs to 15 residues. The CDR3 DNA reads as TGTGCCAGCAGTTACTCGAGCGGGGGATCGTACGAGCAGTACTTC. As protein: CASSYSSGGSYEQYF.

The gene calls are TRBV10-1 and TRBJ2-2, with D perhaps TRBD1 (5 bases). V lost 3 bases and J 9 bases, leaving 17 bases between the germline ends. This CDR3 is built from 15 residues. Germline V gives CDR1 WNHNN, CDR2 SYGVQD (reference sequence). The chain's CDR3 is CASSENMGLGRELFF. The CDR3 coding sequence is TGCGCCAGCAGTGAAAATATGGGGCTCGGCAGGGAGCTGTTTTTT.

V usage is TRBV27 and J usage is TRBJ2-7, with a weak D call TRBD1 (5 bases). The V end was cut by 6 bases, the J end by 0 bases, with 18 bases between. Germline values: CDR1 MNHEY, CDR2 SMNVEV (reference sequence). CDR3 length equals 16 residues. The CDR3 loop is CASSQPSVTASYEQYF. The DNA for the CDR3 is TGTGCCAGCAGCCAGCCTTCGGTGACAGCCTCCTACGAGCAGTACTTC.

As concerns this clone: The same CDR3 is also encoded by other DNA sequences in this sample. The gene calls are TRBV7-2 and TRBJ1-2; 7 positions agree with TRBD1. Germline assignment: CDR1 SGHTA and CDR2 FQGNSA. J lost 3 bases, V lost 5 bases, and 6 bases had no gene match. The CDR3 length is 14 residues. DNA for the CDR3: TGTGCCAGCAGCCGACAGGGAGACTACTATGGCTACACCTTC. This encodes CASSRQGDYYGYTF.

The V call is TRBV6-1, the J call TRBJ1-1, with 7 bases that match TRBD1. The ends lost 6 bases at V and 1 base at J; junction bases unmatched: 5. The CDR3 runs to 14 residues. Germline CDR1 is MNHNS and CDR2 is SASEGT. The CDR3 DNA sequence: TGTGCCAGCAGGGCAGGGGGAGAGAACACTGAAGCTTTCTTT. The encoded protein is CASRAGGENTEAFF.

This clone has just one count. The rearrangement joins TRBV10-1 to TRBJ2-7, with TRBD2 as a possible D gene (5 bases). The germline V gene encodes CDR1 WNHNN and CDR2 SYGVQD (reference sequence). Between the trimmed V and J ends, which lost 4 bases and 0 bases, there was a span of 7 bases. The CDR3 sequence is 13 residues long. Here the CDR3 DNA reads TGCGCCAGCAGTGGGGGAGTCTCCTACGAGCAGTACTTC. It encodes CASSGGVSYEQYF.